These 11 T cell receptor beta chains share one sample of origin, sequenced in a study of T cells in Graves' hyperthyroidism and ophthalmopathy. Amplification yielded TCR beta CDR3 regions, with RNA transcripts as the source. When the TCR CDR3 underwent first-round RT-PCR, the HTBI primer set was used. Each CDR3 protein gets one entry after TCRdb re-called the multiplex PCR reads with MiXCR. This sample has hundreds of thousands of distinct CDR3 sequences, with roughly 37% found just once. Material for sequencing was blood. These receptors came from a man between 18 and 29 years old with Graves' hyperthyroidism.

Concerning this clonotype: The junction departs from the called germline gene at one end, perhaps through a read error. V and J are TRBV7-3 and TRBJ2-2; 11 bases line up with TRBD2. The germline V gene has CDR1 SGHTA and CDR2 FQGTGA. This CDR3 has 16 amino acids. CDR3 in amino acids: CASSLTSGSRAGELFF. The CDR3 bases are TGTGCCAGCAGCCTTACTAGCGGGAGTAGGGCCGGGGAGCTGTTTTTC.

This rearrangement joins TRBV29-1 to TRBJ1-1; 9 bases line up with TRBD1. This CDR3 region has 14 residues. The J segment lost 4 bases and the V segment lost 7 bases, leaving 10 bases of the junction unmatched. The V gene's germline CDR1 is SQVTM and CDR2 ANQGSEA. This chain's CDR3 is CSARWDRVGTEAFF. DNA of the CDR3: TGCAGCGCCAGGTGGGACAGGGTGGGCACTGAAGCTTTCTTT.

The chain carries TRBV7-2 and TRBJ1-4; 8 bases are a match to TRBD1. Trimming removed 5 bases from V and 4 bases from J; junction bases left unmatched: 6. This CDR3 is built from 15 residues. The germline V gene encodes CDR1 SGHTA and CDR2 FQGNSA. DNA for the CDR3: TGTGCCAGCAGCACTCAGGGGGCAGATAATGAAAAACTGTTTTTT. This codes for CASSTQGADNEKLFF. Together with reference TRBV7-2 and TRBJ1-4, the CDR3 gives the full variable domain: GAGVSQSPSNKVTEKGKDVELRCDPISGHTALYWYRQSLGQGLEFLIYFQGNSAPDKSGLPSDRFSAERTGGSVSTLTIQRTQQEDSAVYLCASSTQGADNEKLFFGSGTQLSVL.

The V gene is TRBV9, the J gene TRBJ1-2; D might be TRBD1 (6 bases). The germline V gene has CDR1 SGDLS and CDR2 YYNGEE. The CDR3 sequence is 15 residues long. The V and J ends lost 5 bases and 6 bases respectively, with 20 bases between them. The CDR3 bases are TGTGCCAGCAGTTTACCCCTAAGGACAGAAAATGGCTACACCTTC. Its protein product is CASSLPLRTENGYTF.

This clonotype was detected only a few times. The chain recombines TRBV19 with TRBJ1-4; D unresolved. Trimming stripped 2 bases from V and 6 bases from J, with 13 bases between. The CDR3 has 15 amino acids. Per germline, CDR1 LNHDA and CDR2 SQIVND (reference sequence). The CDR3: CASSIRPPLDEKLFF. DNA for the CDR3: TGTGCCAGTAGTATAAGGCCCCCTCTGGATGAAAAACTGTTTTTT.

The chain employs TRBV12-3 or TRBV12-4 and TRBJ2-6, with a tentative D call TRBD1 (6 bases). This CDR3 comprises 17 residues. V was pared by 4 bases and J by 0 bases, with 13 bases between. The chain's CDR3 is CASSSPGDASGANVLTF. The CDR3 nucleotides are TGTGCCAGCAGTTCCCCAGGGGATGCCTCTGGGGCCAACGTCCTGACTTTC.

Many counts were recorded for this clonotype. The chain links TRBV20-1 to TRBJ1-1; D gene uncertain. V lost 4 bases to trimming and J lost 6 bases, with 15 bases between them. This CDR3 is built from 13 residues. CDR1 DFQATT and CDR2 SNEGSKA come from the germline V gene (reference sequence). CDR3 region: CSATLSLQPEAFF. CDR3 nucleotides: TGCAGTGCTACCCTCAGCCTCCAGCCTGAAGCTTTCTTT.

This clonotype was seen a handful of times. The CDR3 bases are TGTGCCAGCAGCGTTACTGCTCGGAGGGAAGAGACCCAGTACTTC. Protein sequence: CASSVTARREETQYF. The chain has TRBV9 and TRBJ2-5; TRBD2 might be the D (6 bases). Trimming removed 2 bases at V and 3 bases at J, with 14 bases between. CDR3 length: 15 residues. The germline V gene encodes CDR1 SGDLS and CDR2 YYNGEE.

This clonotype was recorded many times. This chain uses TRBV29-1 with TRBJ1-3; no reliable D call. Germline CDR1 reads SQVTM; CDR2 reads ANQGSEA. V was trimmed by 4 bases and J by 1 base, leaving 8 bases between them. The CDR3 totals 13 residues. CDR3 residues: CSVALESGNTIYF. The CDR3 bases are TGCAGCGTTGCCCTTGAGTCTGGAAACACCATATATTTT.

This clonotype has only a few counts. V gene TRBV7-3 combines with J gene TRBJ2-5; TRBD1 or TRBD2 may be the D gene (5 bases each). From germline, CDR1 is SGHTA and CDR2 FQGTGA. The V end lost 2 bases, the J end lost 3 bases, and 10 bases lay between the germline ends. CDR3 length equals 14 residues. The CDR3 region has the DNA TGTGCCAGCAGCTTACCCCGAGGGGAAGAGACCCAGTACTTC. Its protein product is CASSLPRGEETQYF.

J is TRBJ1-5 and V is TRBV6-5; D perhaps matches TRBD1 (5 bases). Trimming left V 4 bases short and J 7 bases short, with 14 bases between. Per the germline V gene, CDR1 is MNHEY and CDR2 is SVGAGI. CDR3 length equals 14 residues. The CDR3 coding sequence is TGTGCCAGCAGTTTATCATGGGGGATCCAGCCCCAGCATTTT. It specifies CASSLSWGIQPQHF.